A selection of T cell receptor beta chains follows, all from one sample in a study of CD8 T cells in Susac syndrome. TCRdb re-derived calls from the immunoSEQ multiplex PCR reads in MiXCR, one entry per CDR3 protein. Among 160,000 or so distinct CDR3 sequences listed, over 85% were seen once. Sequenced: CD4+ T cells from PBMCs. Source of these receptors: a human donor in good health. CDR3s include the opening cysteine and the closing phenylalanine or tryptophan. D genes are given only for firm matches. Rows give clone size only sometimes, using once, few, many, or a class for an expanded clone.

d_call j_call v_call clone_size cdr3_aa cdr3_nt
. TRBJ2-5 TRBV19 . CASSPSGARETQYF TGTGCCAGTAGTCCCTCGGGGGCTCGGGAGACCCAGTACTTC
. TRBJ1-1 TRBV19 . CASSYQESTEAFF TGTGCCAGTTCTTATCAGGAGAGTACTGAAGCTTTCTTT
TRBD2 TRBJ2-5 TRBV3-1 . CASSQEVGAGGETQYF TGTGCCAGCAGCCAAGAAGTCGGAGCGGGGGGTGAGACCCAGTACTTC
. TRBJ1-2 TRBV5-6 . CASSVNYGYTF TGTGCCAGCTCAGTTAACTATGGCTACACCTTC
. TRBJ2-2 TRBV5-1 . CASSLEQSNTGELFF TGCGCCAGCAGCTTGGAACAATCGAACACCGGGGAGCTGTTTTTT
. TRBJ1-2 TRBV12-3/TRBV12-4 once CASRGPNYGYTF TGTGCCAGCAGGGGTCCGAACTATGGCTACACCTTC
TRBD1 TRBJ1-1 TRBV9 . CASSGGQGAMNTEAFF TGTGCCAGCAGCGGGGGACAGGGGGCGATGAACACTGAAGCTTTCTTT
. TRBJ2-5 TRBV4-1 . CASSLRGKGGETQYF TGCGCCAGCAGCCTCCGGGGAAAGGGGGGAGAGACCCAGTACTTC
TRBD1 TRBJ1-5 TRBV29-1 . CSVGTADQPQHF TGCAGCGTCGGGACAGCTGATCAGCCCCAGCATTTT
. TRBJ2-7 TRBV19 . CASSINRRPTGQISYEQYF TGTGCCAGTAGCATAAACCGCAGGCCCACGGGACAAATCTCCTACGAGCAGTACTTC
. TRBJ2-7 TRBV7-2 few CASSRHYEQYF TGTGCCAGCAGCCGACACTACGAGCAGTACTTC
. TRBJ1-2 TRBV12-3/TRBV12-4 . CASSQQGGGYTF TGTGCCAGCAGTCAACAGGGTGGTGGCTACACCTTC
. TRBJ2-2 TRBV7-8 . CASSSPAAGELFF TGTGCCAGCAGCTCCCCCGCGGCGGGGGAGCTGTTTTTT
. TRBJ2-4 TRBV6-5 . CASSYSGLIKNIQYF TGTGCCAGCAGTTACTCAGGGCTGATAAAAAACATTCAGTACTTC
. TRBJ1-2 TRBV7-2 . CASSLQASALYGYTF TGTGCCAGCAGCTTACAGGCTTCGGCCCTATATGGCTACACCTTC